A single sample is the source of the 17 T cell receptor beta chains below, sequenced in a study of OX40 agonist ivuxolimab in advanced cancers. Repertoires were generated with immunoSEQ multiplex PCR, while TCRdb's copy carries only in-frame clones and drops some. The sample shows 65,000 to 70,000 clones, roughly 80% of them seen only once. This material consisted of CD4+ or CD8+ T cells sorted from blood, taken in a trial of the OX40 agonist ivuxolimab. These receptors all stem from an adult with an advanced solid tumor such as melanoma, head and neck, liver or kidney cancer.

The CDR3 region is CASSQDNLQGAKNSPLHF. The CDR3 DNA follows: TGCGCCAGCAGCCAAGATAATCTACAGGGGGCGAAGAATTCACCCCTCCACTTT. The chain couples TRBV4-3 to TRBJ1-6; 9 bases match TRBD1. The trim removed 0 bases at V and 7 bases at J, leaving 10 bases unmatched. The CDR3 loop spans 18 amino acids. Germline V gene lookup returns CDR1 LGHNA and CDR2 YSLEER.

The rearrangement uses TRBV2 and TRBJ2-3; 13 nucleotides agree with TRBD2. J was trimmed by 4 bases and V by 6 bases; bases with no gene match: 7. CDR1 is SNHLY, CDR2 FYNNEI, per germline. CDR3 size: 16 residues. The CDR3 coding sequence is TGTGCCAGCAGCCGAGGACTAGCGGGGGCCGCAGATACGCAGTATTTT. It codes for CASSRGLAGAADTQYF.

This clone turned up a few times. The CDR3 DNA sequence: TGTGCCAGCAGTGGCGACCGGGACAGGGGGTCCACTGAAGCTTTCTTT. Translated, it gives CASSGDRDRGSTEAFF. The gene calls are TRBV2 and TRBJ1-1; TRBD1 agrees at 11 bases. V was pared by 4 bases and J by 4 bases, with 8 bases of the junction left unmatched. This CDR3 has 16 amino acids. The germline V gene encodes CDR1 SNHLY and CDR2 FYNNEI. Using reference TRBV2 and TRBJ1-1 for the parts outside the CDR3, the full variable domain is EPEVTQTPSHQVTQMGQEVILRCVPISNHLYFYWYRQILGQKVEFLVSFYNNEISEKSEIFDDQFSVERPDGSNFTLKIRSTKLEDSAMYFCASSGDRDRGSTEAFFGQGTRLTVV.

DNA for the CDR3: TGCGCCAGCAGCGAGCCAGGGGGTAACCTCCACTTT. This codes for CASSEPGGNLHF. This sequence joins TRBV5-1 and TRBJ1-6; the match to TRBD1 covers 7 bases. The CDR3 covers 12 residues. The trim removed 4 bases at V and 15 bases at J, leaving 7 bases unmatched. Germline assignment: CDR1 SGHRS and CDR2 YFSETQ.

The chain joins TRBV7-9 to TRBJ2-1; 10 nucleotides align to TRBD2. Germline V gene sequence: CDR1 SEHNR, CDR2 FQNEAQ (reference sequence). The CDR3 runs to 16 residues. V gave up 5 bases and J gave up 4 bases; unmatched junction bases: 8. CDR3 residues: CASSPRAGGPYNEQFF. The DNA of the CDR3 is TGTGCCAGCAGCCCCCGAGCGGGGGGGCCATACAATGAGCAGTTCTTC. The full variable domain, its missing parts supplied by reference TRBV7-9 and TRBJ2-1, is DTGVSQNPRHKITKRGQNVTFRCDPISEHNRLYWYRQTLGQGPEFLTYFQNEAQLEKSRLLSDRFSAERPKGSFSTLEIQRTEQGDSAMYLCASSPRAGGPYNEQFFGPGTRLTVL.

The chain is built from TRBV28 and TRBJ1-1, with TRBD1 matching 7 bases. Losses at the gene ends were 4 bases for V and 3 bases for J; bases not matched to a gene: 2. Germline-derived CDR1 and CDR2 are MDHEN and SYDVKM. The CDR3 is made up of 13 amino acids. CDR3 DNA: TGTGCCAGCAGTTCCACAGGGGACACTGAAGCTTTCTTT. Encoded protein: CASSSTGDTEAFF.

The chain combines TRBV30 with TRBJ1-1; the D gene is possibly TRBD1 (5 bases). The V end was cut by 0 bases, the J end by 4 bases, with 9 bases between. CDR1 GTSNPN and CDR2 SVGIG come from the germline V gene (reference sequence). This CDR3 comprises 13 residues. The CDR3 loop reads CAWSVTGGTEAFF. In nucleotides, the CDR3 is TGTGCCTGGAGTGTAACGGGGGGCACTGAAGCTTTCTTT.

The rearrangement links TRBV4-1 to TRBJ1-4, with D perhaps matching TRBD1 (6 bases). CDR3 length: 17 residues. Trimming stripped 0 bases from V and 6 bases from J, with 17 bases between. Germline CDR1 and CDR2: MGHRA and YSYEKL. The CDR3 region has the DNA TGCGCCAGCAGCCAAGATGGGGTCAGGGGAAGGGATGAAAAACTGTTTTTT. It encodes CASSQDGVRGRDEKLFF.

This clone was found once. This chain joins TRBV19 and TRBJ1-5; a weak D match, TRBD1 (5 bases). Germline V lookup: CDR1 LNHDA, CDR2 SQIVND (reference sequence). The CDR3 extends over 17 amino acids. V was shortened by 6 bases and J by 6 bases, with 24 bases between the two germline ends. The CDR3 sequence is CASSDNLGDGGGQPQHF. In nucleotides, the CDR3 is TGTGCCAGTAGCGACAACCTCGGGGATGGGGGAGGTCAGCCCCAGCATTTT.

This sequence joins TRBV2 and TRBJ1-5; D perhaps matches TRBD1 (5 bases). The CDR3 has 14 amino acids. The V end lost 3 bases, the J end lost 5 bases, and 11 bases lay between the germline ends. Germline lookup yields CDR1 SNHLY and CDR2 FYNNEI. The CDR3 region has the DNA TGTGCCAGCAGTGAGGGGCAGGGCTATCAGCCCCAGCATTTT. Translating gives CASSEGQGYQPQHF.

The chain is built from TRBV2 and TRBJ1-6; D not resolved. CDR1 and CDR2 from the germline V gene are SNHLY and FYNNEI. This CDR3 is 14 amino acids long. Deletions cut 1 base from V and 7 bases from J, with 8 bases between. CDR3 nucleotide sequence: TGTGCCAGCAGTGAAGGCTCCCAGAATTCACCCCTCCACTTT. Protein product: CASSEGSQNSPLHF.

The CDR3 nucleotides are TGTGCCAGCAGCGTTACAGGGAGCTACGAGCAGTACTTC. Amino acid sequence: CASSVTGSYEQYF. V and J are TRBV5-4 and TRBJ2-7, with a weak D call TRBD1 (6 bases). The germline V and J ends were trimmed by 4 bases and 3 bases, with 11 bases remaining between them. This CDR3 region has 13 residues. Germline assignment: CDR1 SGHNT and CDR2 YYREEE (reference sequence).

The chain recombines TRBV6-5 with TRBJ2-3, with TRBD2 as a possible D gene (5 bases). Between the trimmed V and J ends, which lost 2 bases and 0 bases, there was a span of 9 bases. Germline CDR1 reads MNHEY; CDR2 reads SVGAGI. The CDR3 loop spans 15 amino acids. DNA of the CDR3: TGTGCCAGCAGTTACGCCCTAGCTAGCACAGATACGCAGTATTTT. Its protein product is CASSYALASTDTQYF.

A few counts support this clone. The chain has TRBV19 and TRBJ1-5; weak D call: TRBD1 (5 bases). The germline CDR1 and CDR2 sequences are LNHDA and SQIVND (reference sequence). The V end lost 2 bases, the J end lost 4 bases, and 9 bases lay between the germline ends. This CDR3 is built from 14 residues. CDR3 DNA: TGTGCCAGTAGTATAACAGGTCCTAATCAGCCCCAGCATTTT. Translated, it gives CASSITGPNQPQHF.

The chain employs TRBV29-1 and TRBJ2-7; 12 bases are a match to TRBD2. This CDR3 is 12 amino acids long. The junction had 2 bases not matched to a gene; V was cut back by 4 bases and J by 7 bases. Germline V CDR1 and CDR2: SQVTM, ANQGSEA. In DNA form, the CDR3 reads TGCAGCGTTGGACTAGCGGGAGTTGAGCAGTACTTC. Amino acids: CSVGLAGVEQYF.

This clone was picked up a small number of times. The chain couples TRBV7-2 to TRBJ2-3; D is ambiguous. This CDR3 has 15 residues. Germline lookup yields CDR1 SGHTA and CDR2 FQGNSA. Trimming cost V 6 bases and J 4 bases, with 17 bases left between them. The DNA for the CDR3 is TGTGCCAGCAGTTTCAGTTGGTTACCGGCAGATACGCAGTATTTT. Translated: CASSFSWLPADTQYF.

The V gene is TRBV7-9, the J gene TRBJ2-5, with 9 bases identical to TRBD1. This CDR3 has 13 residues. V lost 8 bases and J lost 3; bases outside the gene matches: 4. Germline V lookup: CDR1 SEHNR, CDR2 FQNEAQ (reference sequence). The CDR3 nucleotides are TGTGCCAGCTCCCGGGACAGGGAAGAGACCCAGTACTTC. Translated, it gives CASSRDREETQYF.